This T cell receptor (beta chain) was recorded in a study of control samples from healthy donors and cancer patients. CDR1 is ENHRY, CDR2 SYGVKD, per germline. There are 14 residues in the CDR3. Trimming took 4 bases from V and 7 from J; bases not matched to a gene: 7. TCRdb's copy holds only in-frame clones and misses some; the assay was immunoSEQ multiplex PCR. The sample has fewer than 95,000 clones, around 92% seen once. The specimen sequenced was blood. This clonotype was sampled from a man younger than 45 in good health. The genes are TRBV10-3 and TRBJ1-5; 7 bases match TRBD1. The chain's CDR3 is CAISGGTGDQPQHF. CDR3 coding DNA: TGTGCCATCAGTGGGGGAACAGGGGACCAGCCCCAGCATTTT.